This T cell receptor beta chain was sequenced in a study of T cell responses to AZD1222 COVID-19 vaccine. Study-wide points: None of the repertoires were sampled until the peak T cell response had passed.

Germline CDR1 is LGHDT and CDR2 is YNNKEL (reference sequence). This CDR3 comprises 15 residues. The J segment lost 1 base and the V segment lost 5 bases, leaving 2 bases of the junction unmatched. Repertoires were generated with immunoSEQ multiplex PCR, while TCRdb's copy carries only in-frame clones and drops some. The sample has tens of thousands of clones; around 85% are singletons. Concerning this clone: What it recognizes is unknown.

The chain has TRBV3-1 (or the pseudogene TRBV3-2) and TRBJ2-4, with 10 bases that match TRBD1. Source: peripheral blood, taken 28 days after the second AZD1222 dose. The source is an adult who received the AZD1222 COVID-19 vaccine. CDR3 sequence reads: CASSEDRGAKNIQYF. The CDR3 region has the DNA TGTGCCAGCAGCGAGGACAGGGGGGCCAAAAACATTCAGTACTTC.